One and the same sample provided the 18 T cell receptor beta chains below, sequenced in a study of T cell repertoires in cytomegalovirus infection. TCRdb reprocessed the reads with MiXCR, giving one entry per CDR3 protein. The table lists nearly 450,000 distinct CDR3 sequences, approximately 30% of them singletons. The sequenced sample consisted of PBMCs. All receptors derive from a human donor in good health (CMV status not recorded). Some clones in this sample may be carry-over from other donors' samples.

In its sample, this clonotype was seen many times. CDR3 sequence reads: CASSSGQANTEAFF. The CDR3, as DNA: TGTGCCAGCAGTTCGGGGCAGGCGAACACTGAAGCTTTCTTT. The rearrangement joins TRBV5-5 to TRBJ1-1, with a possible D match to TRBD1 (5 bases). The CDR3 runs to 14 residues. Deletions cut 5 bases from V and 1 base from J, with 12 bases between. From germline, CDR1 is SGHKS and CDR2 YYEKEE (reference sequence).

This clonotype has more than one count but fewer than ten. The V call is TRBV5-5, the J call TRBJ2-3, with D uncertain. This CDR3 region has 14 residues. Trimming took 0 bases from V and 9 from J, leaving 14 bases between them. Per germline, CDR1 SGHKS and CDR2 YYEKEE (reference sequence). The CDR3 region is CASSLDSAANTQYF. CDR3 nucleotides: TGTGCCAGCAGCTTGGATTCGGCAGCCAACACGCAGTATTTT.

This clonotype was seen only a few times. The chain recombines TRBV5-6 with TRBJ1-6, with D unclear. This CDR3 has 14 residues. The germline gives CDR1 SGHDT, CDR2 YYEEEE. The V and J ends lost 2 bases and 7 bases respectively, with 10 bases between them. The CDR3 region is CASSFLTANSPLHF. CDR3 DNA sequence: TGTGCCAGCAGCTTTCTCACCGCGAATTCACCCCTCCACTTT.

This clonotype has just a few counts. The chain joins TRBV15 to TRBJ2-3, with D possibly matching TRBD2 (5 bases). The germline gives CDR1 LNHNV, CDR2 YYDKDF (reference sequence). The CDR3 runs to 14 residues. The germline V and J ends were trimmed by 5 bases and 5 bases, with 14 bases remaining between them. Here the CDR3 DNA reads TGTGCCACCAGCGAGGGTCCTAACGGAGATACGCAGTATTTT. Amino acid sequence: CATSEGPNGDTQYF.

The sample holds a few counts of this clonotype. In nucleotides, the CDR3 is TGTGCTAGTGGTCCGGGGGACAGGGAGACTGAAGCTTTCTTT. This encodes CASGPGDRETEAFF. The J gene is TRBJ1-1, the V gene TRBV12-5, with 9 bases aligning to TRBD1. CDR1 is LGHNT and CDR2 is FRNRAP in the germline V gene. This CDR3 has 14 amino acids. Losses at the gene ends were 5 bases for V and 5 bases for J; bases not matched to a gene: 6.

To note about this clonotype: At one end the junction does not follow the germline gene, possibly because of a read error. The CDR3 DNA sequence: TGTGCCAGCAGCTTAGTCCGGGGGGAAGAGACCAAGTACTTC. As protein: CASSLVRGEETKYF. The V gene is TRBV11-2, the J gene TRBJ2-5; 7 positions match TRBD2. Germline V gives CDR1 SGHAT, CDR2 FQNNGV. The CDR3 spans 14 residues.

The rearrangement links TRBV5-6 to TRBJ1-5; D is unresolved. The CDR3 has 16 residues. Germline CDR1 is SGHDT and CDR2 is YYEEEE. With 1 base removed from V and 4 bases from J, the gap between germline ends came to 15 bases. The CDR3 DNA is TGTGCCAGCAGCTTGAGGTCCGGAAACGGTAATCAGCCCCAGCATTTT. This translates into CASSLRSGNGNQPQHF.

The chain uses TRBV7-6 and TRBJ1-4; no clear D gene. CDR1 and CDR2 (germline): SGHVS, FNYEAQ. The CDR3 spans 17 residues. V lost 2 bases and J lost 0, with 13 bases in between. The CDR3 spells CASSLLPATATNEKLFF. The CDR3 DNA follows: TGTGCCAGCAGCTTATTACCAGCCACTGCAACTAATGAAAAACTGTTTTTT.

The chain recombines TRBV6-1 with TRBJ1-6; possible D gene TRBD1, 6 bases. Trimming pared 2 bases from V and 5 bases from J, leaving 19 bases between. The CDR3 covers 18 residues. Germline V gene sequence: CDR1 MNHNS, CDR2 SASEGT. The CDR3 DNA reads as TGTGCCAGCAGTGAAAACCTGATTAGGACAGCCAATAATTCACCCCTCCACTTT. This translates into CASSENLIRTANNSPLHF.

This clonotype showed up many times. The chain couples TRBV7-2 to TRBJ2-7; 9 positions agree with TRBD1. Germline values: CDR1 SGHTA, CDR2 FQGNSA. V shed 5 bases and J 5 bases; nucleotides not matched to a gene: 4. The CDR3 loop spans 13 amino acids. The CDR3 protein is CASSRDRVNEQYF. CDR3 DNA: TGTGCCAGCAGCCGGGACAGGGTTAACGAGCAGTACTTC.

This clonotype was detected ten times or more. This CDR3 reads CASSLNAPGLARTDTQYF. Written as DNA, the CDR3 is TGTGCCAGCAGCTTAAATGCCCCGGGACTAGCGCGCACAGATACGCAGTATTTT. The chain carries TRBV7-2 and TRBJ2-3; TRBD2 agrees at 10 bases. CDR3 size: 18 residues. Germline V gene lookup returns CDR1 SGHTA and CDR2 FQGNSA. The V gene end was trimmed by 2 bases and the J gene end by 1 base; junction bases not matched to a gene: 9.

This clonotype was seen a few times. J is TRBJ1-1 and V is TRBV12-3 or TRBV12-4; D is undetermined. CDR3 size: 11 residues. The V end lost 5 bases, the J end lost 3 bases, and 4 bases lay between the germline ends. CDR3 amino acids: CASSQHTEAFF. DNA for the CDR3: TGTGCCAGCAGTCAACACACTGAAGCTTTCTTT.

The chain employs TRBV5-8 and TRBJ1-1; D not resolved. CDR3 length: 14 residues. The V gene lost 4 bases and the J gene lost 5 bases, with 15 bases spanning the gap. Germline values: CDR1 SGHTS, CDR2 YDEGEE. The DNA for the CDR3 is TGTGCCAGCAGCAAGACGACGGGGTGGACTGAAGCTTTCTTT. It codes for CASSKTTGWTEAFF.

There are a few counts of this clonotype. The chain joins TRBV28 to TRBJ1-1; D might be TRBD1 (5 bases). Germline V gene lookup returns CDR1 MDHEN and CDR2 SYDVKM. The V end lost 7 bases, the J end lost 1 base, and 25 bases lay between the germline ends. The CDR3 runs 18 residues. CDR3 amino acids: CASISKFAQAVGNTEAFF. The CDR3, as DNA: TGTGCCAGCATTTCCAAGTTCGCACAGGCTGTTGGGAACACTGAAGCTTTCTTT.

V usage is TRBV2 and J usage is TRBJ1-2; the D gene is possibly TRBD1 (6 bases). The CDR3 loop spans 11 amino acids. V was shortened by 6 bases and J by 7 bases, with 9 bases between the two germline ends. The V gene's germline CDR1 is SNHLY and CDR2 FYNNEI. CDR3 DNA: TGTGCCAGCAGGCAGGGGACTGGCTACACCTTC. It codes for CASRQGTGYTF.

The V call is TRBV28, the J call TRBJ1-1; tentatively, D is TRBD1 (6 bases). The germline V gene has CDR1 MDHEN and CDR2 SYDVKM. Deletions cut 5 bases from V and 5 bases from J, with 15 bases between. This CDR3 region has 14 residues. The CDR3 DNA reads TGTGCCAGCAGTGGGGCGGGGGCCAGGACTGAAGCTTTCTTT. Encoded protein: CASSGAGARTEAFF.

This clonotype occurred many times. The chain combines TRBV7-6 with TRBJ2-1; 9 bases map to TRBD2. The trim removed 5 bases at V and 5 bases at J, leaving 13 bases unmatched. The CDR3 sequence is 17 residues long. Germline V gene data show CDR1 as SGHVS and CDR2 as FNYEAQ. Here the CDR3 DNA reads TGTGCCAGCAGCCAAGTTAATATTGGCGGGGGGGACAATGAGCAGTTCTTC. Its protein is CASSQVNIGGGDNEQFF.

The chain has TRBV19 and TRBJ1-5; no clear D. Trimming cost V 5 bases and J 5 bases, with 10 bases left between them. The CDR3 is 13 residues long. The germline V gene has CDR1 LNHDA and CDR2 SQIVND (reference sequence). In DNA form, the CDR3 reads TGTGCCAGTAGTCCCCACCTGGATCAGCCCCAGCATTTT. Amino acids: CASSPHLDQPQHF.